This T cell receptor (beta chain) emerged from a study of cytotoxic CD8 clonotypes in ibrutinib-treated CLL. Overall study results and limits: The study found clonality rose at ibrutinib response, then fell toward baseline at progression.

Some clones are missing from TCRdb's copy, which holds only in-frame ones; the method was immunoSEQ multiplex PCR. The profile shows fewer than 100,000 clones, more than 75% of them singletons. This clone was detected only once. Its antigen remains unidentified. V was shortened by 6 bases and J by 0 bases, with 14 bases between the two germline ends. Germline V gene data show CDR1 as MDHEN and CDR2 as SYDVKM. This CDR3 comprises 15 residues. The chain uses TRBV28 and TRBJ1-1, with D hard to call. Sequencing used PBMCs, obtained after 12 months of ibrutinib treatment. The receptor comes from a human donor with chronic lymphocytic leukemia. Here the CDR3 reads CASSPGGLMNTEAFF. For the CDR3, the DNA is TGTGCCAGCAGCCCCGGCGGGCTCATGAACACTGAAGCTTTCTTT.